Shown below are 28 T cell receptor beta chains from a single sample sequenced in a study of T cell responses to AZD1222 COVID-19 vaccine. Sequenced by immunoSEQ multiplex PCR; TCRdb stores in-frame clones only, minus some. This table has some 140,000 clones, approximately 89% appearing once. This sample comprised peripheral blood, obtained on day 0 of AZD1222 vaccination. These receptors all come from an adult in good health.

The chain carries TRBV7-2 and TRBJ2-1, with D unresolved. Germline CDR1 and CDR2: SGHTA and FQGNSA. This CDR3 is 18 amino acids long. V was cut by 3 bases and J by 0 bases, with 18 bases left in between. CDR3 in amino acids: CASSFGPRTISSYNEQFF. CDR3 DNA: TGTGCCAGCAGCTTTGGCCCTAGGACCATAAGCTCCTACAATGAGCAGTTCTTC.

The genes are TRBV3-1 (or the pseudogene TRBV3-2) and TRBJ1-5; no clear D gene. V dropped 4 bases and J dropped 4 bases, with 8 bases sitting between them. This CDR3 contains 13 residues. CDR1 and CDR2 from the germline V gene are LGHDT and YNNKEL (reference sequence). The CDR3 reads CASSLRLNQPQHF. Written as DNA, the CDR3 is TGTGCCAGCAGCCTACGACTGAATCAGCCCCAGCATTTT.

The V gene is TRBV6-4, the J gene TRBJ2-1; a weak D match, TRBD2 (6 bases). V dropped 3 bases and J dropped 3 bases, with 9 bases sitting between them. The length of the CDR3 is 14 residues. Germline CDR1 MRHNA, CDR2 SNTAGT. The CDR3 DNA reads as TGTGCCAGCAGTGATATAGCGGTCTACAATGAGCAGTTCTTC. It translates to CASSDIAVYNEQFF.

V usage is TRBV7-2 and J usage is TRBJ2-1, with TRBD2 matching 7 bases. The germline CDR1 and CDR2 sequences are SGHTA and FQGNSA. This CDR3 contains 17 residues. Trimming removed 0 bases from V and 0 bases from J; junction bases left unmatched: 5. CDR3 sequence (DNA): TGTGCCAGCAGCTTAGCGGGGCGGGGGAGCTCCTACAATGAGCAGTTCTTC. Translating it yields CASSLAGRGSSYNEQFF.

This clone was found once. V gene TRBV4-1 combines with J gene TRBJ2-5; D is possibly TRBD2 (5 bases). With 0 bases removed from V and 0 bases from J, the gap between germline ends came to 11 bases. CDR3 size: 16 residues. Germline V gene lookup returns CDR1 MGHRA and CDR2 YSYEKL. CDR3 amino acids: CASSQDSGAYQETQYF. CDR3 DNA sequence: TGCGCCAGCAGCCAAGACAGCGGAGCGTACCAAGAGACCCAGTACTTC.

This chain uses TRBV7-9 with TRBJ2-3, with 7 nucleotides matching TRBD2. Germline CDR1 and CDR2: SEHNR and FQNEAQ (reference sequence). V lost 5 bases, J lost 4 bases, and 6 bases stayed unmatched. This CDR3 spans 14 amino acids. CDR3 sequence reads: CASSGEGSADTQYF. The CDR3 DNA follows: TGTGCCAGCAGCGGGGAGGGATCCGCAGATACGCAGTATTTT.

CDR3 region: CASSLDRGSLEKLFF. CDR3 DNA sequence: TGTGCCAGCAGCTTGGACAGGGGATCTTTGGAAAAACTGTTTTTT. The gene calls are TRBV5-4 and TRBJ1-4; TRBD1 matches 7 bases. CDR1 is SGHNT, CDR2 YYREEE, per germline (reference sequence). There are 15 residues in the CDR3. Trimming at V came to 0 bases and at J to 8 bases, leaving 7 bases not matched to a gene.

The chain combines TRBV20-1 with TRBJ1-2, with D possibly TRBD1 on 6 matching bases. This CDR3 is 13 amino acids long. The V gene's germline CDR1 is DFQATT and CDR2 SNEGSKA (reference sequence). Trimming removed 3 bases from V and 7 bases from J, with 15 bases in between. CDR3 loop: CSASLLGAGGYTF. The CDR3 DNA reads TGCAGTGCTAGTCTTCTGGGGGCTGGTGGCTACACCTTC.

The chain uses TRBV7-8 and TRBJ2-3; 9 positions match TRBD2. CDR1 is SGHVS and CDR2 is FQNEAQ in the germline V gene. The junction had 8 bases not matched to a gene; V was cut back by 4 bases and J by 3 bases. This CDR3 has 16 amino acids. As DNA, the CDR3 is TGTGCCAGCAGCTCACCGGGACTAGCTCGGACAGATACGCAGTATTTT. The encoded protein is CASSSPGLARTDTQYF.

The CDR3 DNA is TGTGCCAGCAGCTTAGAAAGTTGGACAGGGGAGGAAAAACTGTTTTTT. Translated, it gives CASSLESWTGEEKLFF. V gene TRBV11-2 combines with J gene TRBJ1-4, with 9 bases that match TRBD1. CDR1 is SGHAT, CDR2 FQNNGV, per germline. This CDR3 comprises 16 residues. J was trimmed by 8 bases and V by 0 bases; bases with no gene match: 7.

This clone was recorded only once. The gene calls are TRBV5-1 and TRBJ2-3, with TRBD1 matching 7 bases. V trimming: 2 bases; J trimming: 6 bases; junction bases outside the gene matches: 6. Germline V gene lookup returns CDR1 SGHRS and CDR2 YFSETQ. This CDR3 is 14 amino acids long. This chain's CDR3 is CASSLQGIGDTQYF. CDR3 DNA sequence: TGCGCCAGCAGCTTACAGGGGATCGGGGATACGCAGTATTTT.

CDR3 bases: TGCGCCAGCAGCCAAGACCTCAGGAGGCTGATCCCCAATGAGCAGTTCTTC. Residues: CASSQDLRRLIPNEQFF. This chain joins TRBV4-3 and TRBJ2-1; perhaps TRBD2 as D (5 bases). The CDR3 is 17 residues long. Germline V CDR1 and CDR2: LGHNA, YSLEER. The V gene lost 0 bases and the J gene lost 6 bases, with 18 bases spanning the gap.

This clone was seen more than once but under ten times. The V gene is TRBV4-1, the J gene TRBJ2-4; D unresolved. CDR3 length: 13 residues. V gave up 0 bases and J gave up 3 bases, with 3 bases separating them. The germline V gene has CDR1 MGHRA and CDR2 YSYEKL. This chain's CDR3 is CASSQEVKNIQYF. DNA of the CDR3: TGCGCCAGCAGCCAAGAAGTCAAAAACATTCAGTACTTC.

A note on this clone: A junction boundary mismatches the germline segment, possibly from a read error. The genes are TRBV3-1 (or the pseudogene TRBV3-2) and TRBJ2-5, with D possibly matching TRBD1 (6 bases). The CDR3 contains 14 residues. Germline assignment: CDR1 LGHDT and CDR2 YNNKEL (reference sequence). In DNA, the CDR3 is TGTGCCAGCAGAGCTACTGGACAGCTTCCCGTTAAAAACTTC. It codes for CASRATGQLPVKNF.

The J gene is TRBJ1-5, the V gene TRBV4-3; 7 bases match TRBD1. The CDR3 contains 14 residues. The trim removed 4 bases at V and 1 base at J, leaving 1 base unmatched. Germline-derived CDR1 and CDR2 are LGHNA and YSLEER. In DNA, the CDR3 is TGCGCCAGCAGCCCGACAGGGAGCAATCAGCCCCAGCATTTT. It yields the protein CASSPTGSNQPQHF.

This rearrangement joins TRBV28 to TRBJ2-4, with no clear D. Trimming left V 5 bases short and J 0 bases short, with 5 bases between. CDR1 and CDR2 (germline): MDHEN, SYDVKM. The CDR3 extends over 13 amino acids. CDR3: CASSVLAKNIQYF. The CDR3 nucleotides are TGTGCCAGCAGTGTTCTAGCCAAAAACATTCAGTACTTC.

Here the CDR3 reads CASSYQLPLEQYF. CDR3 bases: TGTGCCAGCAGTTACCAACTACCGCTAGAGCAGTACTTC. The chain links TRBV28 to TRBJ2-7, with no clear D. Germline CDR1 and CDR2: MDHEN and SYDVKM. CDR3 size: 13 residues. V gave up 4 bases and J gave up 7 bases, with 14 bases separating them. Based on the CDR3 plus reference TRBV28 and TRBJ2-7, the full variable domain is DVKVTQSSRYLVKRTGEKVFLECVQDMDHENMFWYRQDPGLGLRLIYFSYDVKMKEKGDIPEGYSVSREKKERFSLILESASTNQTSMYLCASSYQLPLEQYFGPGTRLTVT.

J is TRBJ1-5 and V is TRBV19, with D possibly TRBD1 on 5 matching bases. The V gene's germline CDR1 is LNHDA and CDR2 SQIVND (reference sequence). V dropped 3 bases and J dropped 4 bases, with 13 bases sitting between them. The CDR3 is made up of 15 amino acids. The CDR3 DNA follows: TGTGCCAGTAGTATGTGGGACGGTCTAAATCAGCCCCAGCATTTT. It is translated as CASSMWDGLNQPQHF.

The chain recombines TRBV12-3 or TRBV12-4 with TRBJ2-1, with D possibly matching TRBD1 (6 bases). Trimming cost V 6 bases and J 7 bases, with 10 bases left between them. CDR3 size: 12 residues. The CDR3 here is CASSYGQNEQFF. The CDR3 nucleotides are TGTGCCAGCAGCTACGGACAGAATGAGCAGTTCTTC.

This chain connects TRBV4-1 to TRBJ2-2; D ambiguous. CDR1 MGHRA and CDR2 YSYEKL come from the germline V gene. This CDR3 has 15 residues. Trimming stripped 0 bases from V and 2 bases from J, with 7 bases between. For the CDR3, the DNA is TGCGCCAGCAGCCAAGACAGTATCAACACCGGGGAGCTGTTTTTT. Its protein product is CASSQDSINTGELFF.

V usage is TRBV24-1 and J usage is TRBJ2-7; D might be TRBD2 (5 bases). CDR3 length equals 13 residues. The germline V gene encodes CDR1 KGHDR and CDR2 SFDVKD. V lost 3 bases and J lost 6, with 11 bases in between. The CDR3 sequence: CATSDRWGAEQYF. As DNA, the CDR3 is TGTGCCACCAGTGATCGGTGGGGAGCCGAGCAGTACTTC.

The table lists this clone with a count of one. The chain carries TRBV7-2 and TRBJ2-7, with D perhaps TRBD2 (5 bases). The germline V gene has CDR1 SGHTA and CDR2 FQGNSA. V was cut by 0 bases and J by 6 bases, with 9 bases left in between. CDR3 length: 13 residues. CDR3 bases: TGTGCCAGCAGCTTAGCGCGGGTAGCCGAGCAGTACTTC. Translated: CASSLARVAEQYF.

J is TRBJ1-6 and V is TRBV6-5, with D unresolved. This CDR3 comprises 12 residues. V dropped 8 bases and J dropped 7 bases, with 9 bases sitting between them. The V gene's germline CDR1 is MNHEY and CDR2 SVGAGI. CDR3 protein: CASGLANSPLHF. As DNA, the CDR3 is TGTGCCAGCGGGTTGGCCAATTCACCCCTCCACTTT.

The DNA for the CDR3 is TGTGCCTCGGGGAGGGATCGAGCTTTCTTT. This sequence encodes CASGRDRAFF. V gene TRBV30 combines with J gene TRBJ1-1; D is undetermined. V lost 7 bases, J lost 10 bases, and 13 bases lay in between. Germline V gives CDR1 GTSNPN, CDR2 SVGIG (reference sequence). The CDR3 runs 10 residues.

V gene TRBV2 combines with J gene TRBJ2-4; D is tentatively TRBD1 or TRBD2 (5 bases each). The CDR3 is 14 residues long. Trimming pared 7 bases from V and 0 bases from J, leaving 10 bases between. CDR1 and CDR2 (germline): SNHLY, FYNNEI. In nucleotides, the CDR3 is TGTGCCAGCAAACTAGGGGTAGCCAAAAACATTCAGTACTTC. Protein: CASKLGVAKNIQYF.

This clone was seen a single time. The gene calls are TRBV23-1 and TRBJ2-7, with a weak D call TRBD1 (6 bases). TRBV23-1 falls under the ORF class, with uncertain function. V was clipped by 10 bases and J by 2 bases, with 21 bases between them. This CDR3 region has 15 residues. The CDR3: CAIPTDTGPPYEQYF. In nucleotides, the CDR3 is TGCGCCATCCCCACCGATACAGGGCCCCCCTACGAGCAGTACTTC.

The genes are TRBV10-3 and TRBJ1-1; D gene ambiguous. The V and J ends lost 0 bases and 5 bases respectively, with 13 bases between them. Per germline, CDR1 ENHRY and CDR2 SYGVKD. CDR3 size: 15 residues. The CDR3, as DNA: TGTGCCATCAGTGAGTCGGTGTCAGCGTGGACTGAAGCTTTCTTT. Encoded protein: CAISESVSAWTEAFF.

In this sample, this clone turned up once. This chain connects TRBV4-1 to TRBJ1-2, with D unresolved. CDR3 length: 14 amino acids. Germline V gives CDR1 MGHRA, CDR2 YSYEKL. The V end lost 0 bases, the J end lost 4 bases, and 9 bases lay between the germline ends. CDR3 sequence (DNA): TGCGCCAGCAGCCAAGATATAGGGTCCTATGGCTACACCTTC. This translates into CASSQDIGSYGYTF.